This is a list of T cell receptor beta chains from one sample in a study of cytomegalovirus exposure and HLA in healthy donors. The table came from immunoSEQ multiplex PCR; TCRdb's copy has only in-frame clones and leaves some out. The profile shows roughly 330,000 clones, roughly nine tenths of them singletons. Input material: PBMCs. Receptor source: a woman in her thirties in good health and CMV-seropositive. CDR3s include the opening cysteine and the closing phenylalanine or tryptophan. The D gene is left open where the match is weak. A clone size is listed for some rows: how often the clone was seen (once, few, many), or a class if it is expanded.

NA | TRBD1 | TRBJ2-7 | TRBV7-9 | CASSLTGFEPYEQYF | TGTGCCAGCAGCTTGACAGGGTTTGAACCCTACGAGCAGTACTTC
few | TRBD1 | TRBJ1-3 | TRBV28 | CASGEGQGANTIYF | TGTGCCAGCGGAGAAGGACAGGGGGCAAACACCATATATTTT
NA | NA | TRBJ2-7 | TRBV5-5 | CASSAGPLYEQYF | TGTGCCAGCAGCGCGGGCCCCTTGTACGAGCAGTACTTC
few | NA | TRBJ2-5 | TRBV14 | CASSQAWGGETQYF | TGTGCCAGCAGCCAAGCTTGGGGTGGAGAGACCCAGTACTTC
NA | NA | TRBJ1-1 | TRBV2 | CASTSGEAMNTEAFF | TGTGCCAGCACTTCAGGGGAAGCTATGAACACTGAAGCTTTCTTT
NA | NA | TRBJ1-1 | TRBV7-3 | CASSPGSNTEAFF | TGTGCCAGCAGCCCAGGCTCGAACACTGAAGCTTTCTTT
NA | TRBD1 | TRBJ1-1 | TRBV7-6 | CASSSDRGATEAFF | TGTGCCAGCAGCTCGGACAGGGGGGCCACTGAAGCTTTCTTT
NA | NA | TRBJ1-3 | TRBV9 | CASSVGGRSSSGNTIYF | TGTGCCAGCAGCGTAGGAGGCAGGTCGAGCTCTGGAAACACCATATATTTT
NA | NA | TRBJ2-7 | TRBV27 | CASRPNSYEQYF | TGTGCCAGCAGACCTAACTCCTACGAGCAGTACTTC
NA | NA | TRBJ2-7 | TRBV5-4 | CASSLGYEQYF | TGTGCCAGCAGCCTCGGGTACGAGCAGTACTTC
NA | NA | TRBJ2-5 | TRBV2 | CASSDQSSQETQYF | TGTGCCAGCAGCGACCAAAGCAGTCAAGAGACCCAGTACTTC
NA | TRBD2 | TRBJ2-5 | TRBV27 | CASNPSSGSLQETQYF | TGTGCCAGCAACCCCTCCAGCGGGAGTTTGCAAGAGACCCAGTACTTC
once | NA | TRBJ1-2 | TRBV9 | CASSVEGFNGYTF | TGTGCCAGCAGCGTAGAGGGATTTAATGGCTACACCTTC
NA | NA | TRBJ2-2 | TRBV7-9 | CASSLDRRRTGELFF | TGTGCCAGCAGCTTAGACAGGAGACGCACCGGGGAGCTGTTTTTT
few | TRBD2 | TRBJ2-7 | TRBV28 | CASSIRGDYEQYF | TGTGCCAGCAGTATCCGGGGGGACTACGAGCAGTACTTC
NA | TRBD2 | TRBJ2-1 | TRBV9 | CASSVIVAGNNEQFF | TGTGCCAGCAGCGTAATAGTAGCGGGTAACAATGAGCAGTTCTTC
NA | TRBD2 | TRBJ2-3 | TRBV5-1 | CASSLLAGGPDTQYF | TGCGCCAGCAGCTTGTTGGCGGGGGGGCCGGATACGCAGTATTTT
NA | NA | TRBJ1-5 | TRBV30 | CAWSVLDSNQPQHF | TGTGCCTGGAGTGTATTGGATAGCAATCAGCCCCAGCATTTT
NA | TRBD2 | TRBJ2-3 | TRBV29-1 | CSVETSGDTQYF | TGCAGCGTTGAAACTAGCGGAGATACGCAGTATTTT
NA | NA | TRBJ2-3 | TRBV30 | CAWDTGNAQYF | TGTGCCTGGGATACTGGTAACGCGCAGTATTTT
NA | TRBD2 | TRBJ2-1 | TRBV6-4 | CASSATSGDYNEQFF | TGTGCCAGCAGCGCCACTAGCGGGGACTACAATGAGCAGTTCTTC
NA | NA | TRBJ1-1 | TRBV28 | CASSFLSKDF | TGTGCCAGCAGTTTCCTTTCAAAGGACTTT
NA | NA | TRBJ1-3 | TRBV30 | CAWRVGGGGNTIYF | TGTGCCTGGAGAGTAGGTGGGGGGGGAAACACCATATATTTT
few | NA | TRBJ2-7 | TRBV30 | CAWGIYEQYF | TGTGCCTGGGGCATCTACGAGCAGTACTTC
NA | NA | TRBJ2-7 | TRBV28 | CASRTGTSIGYEQYF | TGTGCCAGCAGAACTGGGACCTCCATCGGGTACGAGCAGTACTTC
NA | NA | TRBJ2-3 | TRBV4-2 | CASRGAGEVSQYF | TGTGCCAGCAGAGGCGCAGGGGAGGTATCGCAGTATTTT
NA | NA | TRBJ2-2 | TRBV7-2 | CASSLGAGPGELFF | TGTGCCAGCAGCTTAGGGGCGGGACCCGGGGAGCTGTTTTTT
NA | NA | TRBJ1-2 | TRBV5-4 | CASSSPSGLAGYTF | TGTGCCAGCAGCTCGCCTTCGGGTTTGGCTGGCTACACCTTC
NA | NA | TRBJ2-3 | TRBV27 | CASSGRSLGVTQYF | TGTGCCAGCAGTGGGCGCTCGCTGGGGGTTACGCAGTATTTT
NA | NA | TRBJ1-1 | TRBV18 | CASSPLSTEAFF | TGTGCCAGCTCACCACTTTCCACTGAAGCTTTCTTT
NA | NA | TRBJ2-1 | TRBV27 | CASSLGGRGRGNEQFF | TGTGCCAGCAGTTTGGGGGGCAGGGGCCGGGGGAATGAGCAGTTCTTC
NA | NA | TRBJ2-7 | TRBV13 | CASSLGPTDTYEQYF | TGTGCCAGCAGCTTAGGGCCGACCGATACCTACGAGCAGTACTTC